This T cell receptor (beta chain) was observed in a study of blood T cell repertoires in COVID-19. At the level of the study: The analysed material was cDNA or gDNA that came from T cells, B-cell-depleted T cells, or PBMCs.

Clones were read by immunoSEQ multiplex PCR, and TCRdb kept only the in-frame ones, dropping some. The sample has about 160,000 clones, around 85% seen once. The TCR originated in a man aged 55-75 years with active or convalescent COVID-19. Sequencing used peripheral blood.

The CDR3 is CASSLSLGLGPYF. Written as DNA, the CDR3 is TGTGCCAGCAGCTTATCCTTGGGACTAGGTCCGTATTTT. The chain links TRBV7-9 to TRBJ2-3; 8 positions match TRBD2. The CDR3 runs to 13 residues. Germline CDR1 and CDR2: SEHNR and FQNEAQ (reference sequence). Trimming cost V 2 bases and J 14 bases; bases outside gene matches: 9.